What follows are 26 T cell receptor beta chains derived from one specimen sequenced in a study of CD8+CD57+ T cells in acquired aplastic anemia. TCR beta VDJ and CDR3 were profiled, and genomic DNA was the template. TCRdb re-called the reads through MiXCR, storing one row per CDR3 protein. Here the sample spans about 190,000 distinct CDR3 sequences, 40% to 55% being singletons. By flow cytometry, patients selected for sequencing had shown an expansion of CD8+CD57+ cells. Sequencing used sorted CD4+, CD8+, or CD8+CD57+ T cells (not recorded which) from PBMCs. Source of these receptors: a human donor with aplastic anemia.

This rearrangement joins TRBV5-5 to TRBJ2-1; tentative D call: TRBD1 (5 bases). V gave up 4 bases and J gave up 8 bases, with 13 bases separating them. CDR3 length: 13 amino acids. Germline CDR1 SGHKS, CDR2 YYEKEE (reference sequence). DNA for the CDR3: TGTGCCAGCAGCGTCCAGGGTAGTCATGAGCAGTTCTTC. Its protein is CASSVQGSHEQFF.

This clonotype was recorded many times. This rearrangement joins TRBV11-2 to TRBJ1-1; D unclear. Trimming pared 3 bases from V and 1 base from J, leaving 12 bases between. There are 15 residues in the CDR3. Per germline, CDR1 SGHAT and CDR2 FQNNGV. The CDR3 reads CASSFLGRTNTEAFF. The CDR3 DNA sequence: TGTGCCAGCAGCTTTCTCGGGAGAACGAACACTGAAGCTTTCTTT.

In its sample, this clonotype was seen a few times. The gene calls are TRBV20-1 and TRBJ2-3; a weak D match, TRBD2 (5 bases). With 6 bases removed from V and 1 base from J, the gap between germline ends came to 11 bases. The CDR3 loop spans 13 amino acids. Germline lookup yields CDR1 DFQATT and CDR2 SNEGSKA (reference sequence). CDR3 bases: TGCAGTGCCTGGACTTTTCGCACAGATACGCAGTATTTT. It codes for CSAWTFRTDTQYF.

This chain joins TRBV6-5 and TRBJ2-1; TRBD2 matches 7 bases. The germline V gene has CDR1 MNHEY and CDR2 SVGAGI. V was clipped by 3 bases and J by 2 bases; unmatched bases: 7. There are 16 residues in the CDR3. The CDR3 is CASSYSWEGPYNEQFF. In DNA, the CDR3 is TGTGCCAGCAGTTATTCTTGGGAGGGGCCCTACAATGAGCAGTTCTTC.

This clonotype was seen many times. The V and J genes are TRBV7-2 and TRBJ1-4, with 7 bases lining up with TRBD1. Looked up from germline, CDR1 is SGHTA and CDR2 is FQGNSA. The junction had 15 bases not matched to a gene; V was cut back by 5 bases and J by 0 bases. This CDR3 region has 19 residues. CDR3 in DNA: TGTGCCAGCAGCATAACGGACCCGGGACAGTGGACAACTAATGAAAAACTGTTTTTT. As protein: CASSITDPGQWTTNEKLFF.

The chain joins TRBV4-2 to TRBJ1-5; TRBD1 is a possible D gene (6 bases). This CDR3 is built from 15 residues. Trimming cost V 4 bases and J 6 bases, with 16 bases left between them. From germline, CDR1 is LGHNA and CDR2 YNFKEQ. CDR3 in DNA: TGTGCCAGCAGCCCAGAAGGGGGGCGCGGTCAGCCCCAGCATTTT. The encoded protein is CASSPEGGRGQPQHF.

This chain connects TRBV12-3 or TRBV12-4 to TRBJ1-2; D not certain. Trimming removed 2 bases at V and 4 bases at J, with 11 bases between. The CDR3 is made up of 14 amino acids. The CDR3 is CASSLRRHPYGYTF. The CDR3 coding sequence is TGTGCCAGCAGTTTACGCAGGCATCCCTATGGCTACACCTTC.

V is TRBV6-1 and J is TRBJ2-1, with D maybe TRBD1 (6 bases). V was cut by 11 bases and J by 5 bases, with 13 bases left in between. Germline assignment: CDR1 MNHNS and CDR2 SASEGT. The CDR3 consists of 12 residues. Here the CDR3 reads CACLTGNNEQFF. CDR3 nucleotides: TGTGCCTGCCTGACAGGAAACAATGAGCAGTTCTTC.

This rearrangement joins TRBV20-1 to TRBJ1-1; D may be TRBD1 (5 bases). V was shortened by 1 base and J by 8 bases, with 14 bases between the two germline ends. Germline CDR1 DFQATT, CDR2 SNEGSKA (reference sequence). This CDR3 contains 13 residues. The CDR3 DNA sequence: TGCAGTGCTAGAGGTCACAGGCTTATGGAAGCTTTCTTT. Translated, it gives CSARGHRLMEAFF.

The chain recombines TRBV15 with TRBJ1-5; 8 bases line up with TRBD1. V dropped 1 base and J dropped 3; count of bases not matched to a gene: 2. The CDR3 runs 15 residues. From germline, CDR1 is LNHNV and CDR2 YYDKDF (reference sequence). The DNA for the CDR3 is TGTGCCACCAGCAGAGGGACAGGGAACAATCAGCCCCAGCATTTT. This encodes CATSRGTGNNQPQHF.

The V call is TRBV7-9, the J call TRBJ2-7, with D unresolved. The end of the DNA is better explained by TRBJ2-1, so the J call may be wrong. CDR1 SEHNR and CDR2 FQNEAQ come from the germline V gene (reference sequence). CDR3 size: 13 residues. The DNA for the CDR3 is TGTGCCACCTCCTTGTACAGAAAAGATGAGCAGTTCTTC. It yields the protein CATSLYRKDEQFF.

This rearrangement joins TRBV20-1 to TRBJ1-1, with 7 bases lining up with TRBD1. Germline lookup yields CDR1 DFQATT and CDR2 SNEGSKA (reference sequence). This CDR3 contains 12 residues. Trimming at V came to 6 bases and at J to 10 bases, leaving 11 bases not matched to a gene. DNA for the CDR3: TGCAGTGCAGGGACAGCACGATCGTTAGCTTTCTTT. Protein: CSAGTARSLAFF.

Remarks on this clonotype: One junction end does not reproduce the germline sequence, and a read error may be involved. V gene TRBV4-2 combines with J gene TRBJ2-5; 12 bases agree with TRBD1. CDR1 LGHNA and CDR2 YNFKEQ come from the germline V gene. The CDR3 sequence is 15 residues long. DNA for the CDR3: TGTGCCAGCAGACAAGAGGGACAGGGGGCAGAGACCCAGTACTTC. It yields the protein CASRQEGQGAETQYF.

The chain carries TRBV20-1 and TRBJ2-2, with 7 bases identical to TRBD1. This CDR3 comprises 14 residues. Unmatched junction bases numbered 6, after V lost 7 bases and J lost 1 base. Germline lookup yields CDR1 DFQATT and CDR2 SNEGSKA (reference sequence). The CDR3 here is CSVIRDRNTGELFF. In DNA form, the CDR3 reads TGCAGTGTTATCAGGGACAGGAACACCGGGGAGCTGTTTTTT.

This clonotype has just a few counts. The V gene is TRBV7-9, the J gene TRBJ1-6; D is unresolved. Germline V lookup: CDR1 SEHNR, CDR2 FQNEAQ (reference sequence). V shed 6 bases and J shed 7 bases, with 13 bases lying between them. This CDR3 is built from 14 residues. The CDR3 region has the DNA TGTGCCAGCAGTTCGCACAGTGGGAATTCACCCCTCCACTTT. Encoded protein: CASSSHSGNSPLHF. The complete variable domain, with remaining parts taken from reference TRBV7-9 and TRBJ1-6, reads DTGVSQNPRHKITKRGQNVTFRCDPISEHNRLYWYRQTLGQGPEFLTYFQNEAQLEKSRLLSDRFSAERPKGSFSTLEIQRTEQGDSAMYLCASSSHSGNSPLHFGNGTRLTVT.

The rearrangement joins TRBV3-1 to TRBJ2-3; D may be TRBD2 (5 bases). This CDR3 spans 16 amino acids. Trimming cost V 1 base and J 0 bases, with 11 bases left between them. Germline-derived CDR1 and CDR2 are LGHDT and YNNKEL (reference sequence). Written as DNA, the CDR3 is TGTGCCAGCAGCCAAGTACGGGGTAGTAGCACAGATACGCAGTATTTT. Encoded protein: CASSQVRGSSTDTQYF.

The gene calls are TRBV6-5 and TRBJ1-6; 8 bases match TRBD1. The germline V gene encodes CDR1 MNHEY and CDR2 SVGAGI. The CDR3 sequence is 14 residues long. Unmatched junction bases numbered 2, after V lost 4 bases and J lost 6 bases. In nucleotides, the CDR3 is TGTGCCAGCAGTTTGGGGACAGGTAATTCACCCCTCCACTTT. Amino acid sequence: CASSLGTGNSPLHF.

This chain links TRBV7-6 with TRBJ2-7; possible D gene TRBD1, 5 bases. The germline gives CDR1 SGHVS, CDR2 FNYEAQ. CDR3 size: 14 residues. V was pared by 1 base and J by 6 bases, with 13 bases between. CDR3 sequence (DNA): TGTGCCAGCAGCTTAGTTAGAGACAGCCGCGAGCAGTACTTC. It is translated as CASSLVRDSREQYF.

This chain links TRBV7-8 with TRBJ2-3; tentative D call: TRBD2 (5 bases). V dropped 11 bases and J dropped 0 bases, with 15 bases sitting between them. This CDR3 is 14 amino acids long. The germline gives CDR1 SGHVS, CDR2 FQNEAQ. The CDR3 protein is CAAARGPSTDTQYF. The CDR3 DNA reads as TGTGCCGCAGCTAGAGGGCCCAGCACAGATACGCAGTATTTT.

The DNA of the CDR3 is TGTGCCGGGTGCCCTCTAAGGAGCGGAGGGAACACCGGGGAGCTGTTTTTT. This translates into CAGCPLRSGGNTGELFF. This chain uses TRBV10-3 with TRBJ2-2, with a weak D call TRBD2 (5 bases). The CDR3 runs to 17 residues. Germline assignment: CDR1 ENHRY and CDR2 SYGVKD. V lost 11 bases to trimming and J lost 1 base, with 23 bases between them.

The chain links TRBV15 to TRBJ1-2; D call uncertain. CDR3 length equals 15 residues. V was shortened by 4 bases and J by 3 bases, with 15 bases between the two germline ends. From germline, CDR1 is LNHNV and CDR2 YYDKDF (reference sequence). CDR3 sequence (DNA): TGTGCCACCAGCAAAGACCCGACACCTTACTATGGCTACACCTTC. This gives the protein CATSKDPTPYYGYTF.

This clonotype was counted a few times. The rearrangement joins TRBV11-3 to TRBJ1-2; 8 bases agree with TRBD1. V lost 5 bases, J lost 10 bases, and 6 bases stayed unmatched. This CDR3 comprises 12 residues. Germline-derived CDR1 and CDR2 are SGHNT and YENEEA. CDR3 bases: TGTGCCAGCAGCCCCAACAGGGGGGTCTACACCTTC. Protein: CASSPNRGVYTF.

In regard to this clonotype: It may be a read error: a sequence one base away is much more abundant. For the CDR3, the DNA is TGTGCCAGCAGTTACACTCCCTCAGGGAGGGGCGGGGAGCTGTTTTTT. Its translation is CASSYTPSGRGGELFF. V and J are TRBV6-5 and TRBJ2-2, with 7 bases aligning to TRBD2. CDR1 MNHEY and CDR2 SVGAGI come from the germline V gene. The CDR3 is made up of 16 amino acids. V was clipped by 2 bases and J by 7 bases; unmatched bases: 10.

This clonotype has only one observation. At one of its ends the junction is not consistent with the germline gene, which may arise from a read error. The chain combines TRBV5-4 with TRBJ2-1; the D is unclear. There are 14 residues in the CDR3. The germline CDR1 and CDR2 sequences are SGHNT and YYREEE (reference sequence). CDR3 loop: CTSSLEWRGNEQFF. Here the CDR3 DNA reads TGTACCAGCAGCTTGGAGTGGCGCGGCAATGAGCAGTTCTTC.

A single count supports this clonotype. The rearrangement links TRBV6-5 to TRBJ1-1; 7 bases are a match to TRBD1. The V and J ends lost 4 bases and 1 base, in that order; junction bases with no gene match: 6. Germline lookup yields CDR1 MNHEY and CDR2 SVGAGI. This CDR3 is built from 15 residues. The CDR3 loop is CASSSDRVRNTEAFF. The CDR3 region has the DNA TGTGCCAGCAGTTCCGACAGGGTTCGGAACACTGAAGCTTTCTTT.

The CDR3 spells CSAKDPHRITEAFF. The CDR3 bases are TGCAGTGCTAAAGATCCTCACAGAATCACTGAAGCTTTCTTT. The V gene is TRBV20-1, the J gene TRBJ1-1; no definite D call. Germline CDR1 DFQATT, CDR2 SNEGSKA (reference sequence). The V gene lost 4 bases and the J gene lost 4 bases, with 16 bases spanning the gap. CDR3 length equals 14 residues.